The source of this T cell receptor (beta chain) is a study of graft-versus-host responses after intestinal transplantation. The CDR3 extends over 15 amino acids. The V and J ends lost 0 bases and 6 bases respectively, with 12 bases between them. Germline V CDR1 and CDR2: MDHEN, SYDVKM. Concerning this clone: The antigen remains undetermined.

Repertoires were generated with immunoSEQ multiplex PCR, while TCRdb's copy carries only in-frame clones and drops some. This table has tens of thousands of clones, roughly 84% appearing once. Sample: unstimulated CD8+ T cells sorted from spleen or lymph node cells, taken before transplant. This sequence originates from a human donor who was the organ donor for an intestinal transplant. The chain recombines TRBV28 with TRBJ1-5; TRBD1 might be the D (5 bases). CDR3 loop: CASSLWGQGGQPQHF. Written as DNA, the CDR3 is TGTGCCAGCAGTTTATGGGGGCAGGGTGGTCAGCCCCAGCATTTT.